The T cell receptor (beta chain) described here comes from a study of somatic mutations in cytotoxic T cells in rheumatoid arthritis. Overall study: Patient blood, 30 ml in EDTA, was obtained immediately after diagnosis and prior to the start of any treatment. Several of the V beta antibody-stained T-cell populations were flow-sorted at nearly 100% purity; V beta1+ cells were among them and were sequenced for TCRB. Study results and limitations: A significant difference in CD8+ T-cell clonality was not found between rheumatoid arthritis patients and age-matched healthy controls.

In the case of this clone: Its cognate antigen is unknown.

Only in-frame clones appear in the TCRdb table, and some are missing; sequencing was by immunoSEQ multiplex PCR. Among more than 10,000 clones listed, more than 65% were seen once. Isolation of the CD4+ and CD8+ populations was accomplished via positive magnetic bead selection, with purity assessed by flow cytometry. The germline V gene encodes CDR1 LGHNA and CDR2 YNFKEQ. V dropped 0 bases and J dropped 0 bases, with 6 bases sitting between them. The CDR3 totals 16 residues. This sequence originates from an adult with rheumatoid arthritis. Sequencing was performed on CD8+ T cells sorted from blood. The V and J genes are TRBV4-2 and TRBJ2-6, with D unresolved. In nucleotides, the CDR3 is TGTGCCAGCAGCCAAGAAGGCGGCTCTGGGGCCAACGTCCTGACTTTC. It is translated as CASSQEGGSGANVLTF.